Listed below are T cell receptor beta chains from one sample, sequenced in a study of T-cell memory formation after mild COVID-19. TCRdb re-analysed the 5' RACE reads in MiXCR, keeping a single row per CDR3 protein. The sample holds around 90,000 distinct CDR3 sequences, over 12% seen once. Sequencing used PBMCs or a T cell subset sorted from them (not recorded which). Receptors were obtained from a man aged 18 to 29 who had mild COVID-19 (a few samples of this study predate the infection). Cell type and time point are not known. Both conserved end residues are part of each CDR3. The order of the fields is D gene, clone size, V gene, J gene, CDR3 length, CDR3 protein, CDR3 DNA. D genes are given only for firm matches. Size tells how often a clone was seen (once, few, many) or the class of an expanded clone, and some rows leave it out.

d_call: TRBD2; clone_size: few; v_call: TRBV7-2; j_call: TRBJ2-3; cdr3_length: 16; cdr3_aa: CASSLHLGLAGLKGYF; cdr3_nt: TGTGCCAGCAGCCTCCACCTCGGGCTAGCGGGTCTTAAGGGTTATTTT
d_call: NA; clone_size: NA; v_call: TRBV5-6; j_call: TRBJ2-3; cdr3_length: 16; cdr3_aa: CASSLATGRSTDTQYF; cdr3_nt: TGTGCCAGCAGCTTGGCCACAGGGCGAAGCACAGATACGCAGTATTTT
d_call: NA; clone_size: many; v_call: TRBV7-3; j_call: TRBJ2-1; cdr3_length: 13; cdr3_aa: CASSKHVLNEQFF; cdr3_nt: TGTGCCAGCAGCAAACACGTCTTAAATGAGCAGTTCTTC
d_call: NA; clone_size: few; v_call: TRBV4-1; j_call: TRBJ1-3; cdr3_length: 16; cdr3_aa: CASSQEGAGGGNTIYF; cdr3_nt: TGCGCCAGCAGCCAAGAAGGAGCCGGGGGGGGAAACACCATATATTTT
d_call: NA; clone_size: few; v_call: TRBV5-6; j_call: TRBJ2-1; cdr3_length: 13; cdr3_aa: CASSLYNHNEQFF; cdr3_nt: TGTGCCAGCAGCTTGTATAACCACAATGAGCAGTTCTTC
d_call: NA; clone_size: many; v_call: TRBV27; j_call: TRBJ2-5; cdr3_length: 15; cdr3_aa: CASSLSTGGRETQYF; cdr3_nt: TGTGCCAGCAGTTTATCGACCGGGGGCAGGGAGACCCAGTACTTC
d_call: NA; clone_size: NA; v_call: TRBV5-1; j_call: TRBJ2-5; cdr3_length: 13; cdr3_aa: CASRAARQETQYF; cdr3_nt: TGCGCCAGCAGGGCAGCCAGGCAAGAGACCCAGTACTTC
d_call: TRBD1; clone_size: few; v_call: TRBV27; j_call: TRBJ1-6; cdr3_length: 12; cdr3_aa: CASRTGGSPLHF; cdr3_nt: TGTGCCAGCAGGACAGGGGGTTCACCCCTCCACTTT
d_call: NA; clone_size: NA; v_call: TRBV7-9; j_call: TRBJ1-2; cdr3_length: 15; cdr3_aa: CASSLAFTGDSYYTF; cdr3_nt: TGTGCCAGCAGCTTAGCGTTTACAGGTGACAGTTACTACACCTTC
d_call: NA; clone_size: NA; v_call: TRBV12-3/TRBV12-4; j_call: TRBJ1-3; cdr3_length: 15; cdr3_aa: CASTLDRTSGNTIYF; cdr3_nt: TGTGCCAGCACCTTAGACAGGACCTCTGGAAACACCATATATTTT
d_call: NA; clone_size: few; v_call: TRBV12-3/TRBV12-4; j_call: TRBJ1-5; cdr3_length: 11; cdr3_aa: CASGDGQPQHF; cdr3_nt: TGTGCCAGCGGCGACGGTCAGCCCCAGCATTTT
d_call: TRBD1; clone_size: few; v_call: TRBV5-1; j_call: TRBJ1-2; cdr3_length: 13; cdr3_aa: CASSLTGVDGYTF; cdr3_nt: TGCGCCAGCAGCTTAACAGGGGTCGATGGCTACACCTTC
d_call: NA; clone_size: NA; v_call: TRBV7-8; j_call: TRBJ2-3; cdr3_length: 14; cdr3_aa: CASSLDSTGDTQYF; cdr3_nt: TGTGCCAGCAGCTTAGACTCGACGGGGGATACGCAGTATTTT
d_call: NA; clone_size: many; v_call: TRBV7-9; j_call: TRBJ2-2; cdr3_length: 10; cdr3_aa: CATPGGELFF; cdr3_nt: TGTGCCACCCCAGGCGGGGAGCTGTTTTTT
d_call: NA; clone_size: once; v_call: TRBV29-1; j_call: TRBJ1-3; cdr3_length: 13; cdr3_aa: CSARGIAENTIYF; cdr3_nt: TGCAGCGCCCGGGGGATCGCTGAAAACACCATATATTTT
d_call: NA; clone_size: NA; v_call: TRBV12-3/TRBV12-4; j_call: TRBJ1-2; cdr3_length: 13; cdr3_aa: CASSLRVGYGYTF; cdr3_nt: TGTGCCAGCAGTTTAAGGGTTGGCTATGGCTACACCTTC
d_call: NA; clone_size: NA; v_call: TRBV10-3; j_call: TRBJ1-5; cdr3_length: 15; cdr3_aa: CAISEGTDSNQPQHF; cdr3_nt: TGTGCCATCAGTGAGGGGACGGACAGCAATCAGCCCCAGCATTTT
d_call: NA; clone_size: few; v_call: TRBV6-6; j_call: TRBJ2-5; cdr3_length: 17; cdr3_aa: CASSYSTSEQGQETQYF; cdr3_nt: TGTGCCAGCAGTTACTCGACTTCCGAGCAGGGACAAGAGACCCAGTACTTC
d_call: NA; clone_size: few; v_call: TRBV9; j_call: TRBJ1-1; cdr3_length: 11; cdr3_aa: CASSVGFEAFF; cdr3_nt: TGTGCCAGCAGCGTAGGTTTTGAAGCTTTCTTT
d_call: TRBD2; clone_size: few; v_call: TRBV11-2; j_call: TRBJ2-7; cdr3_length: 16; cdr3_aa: CASSSAGTRSSYEQYF; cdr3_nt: TGTGCCAGCAGCTCGGCGGGGACTAGGAGCTCCTACGAGCAGTACTTC
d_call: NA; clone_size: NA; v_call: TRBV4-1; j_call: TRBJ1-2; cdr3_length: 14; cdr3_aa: CASSQHGQDYGYTF; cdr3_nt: TGCGCCAGCAGCCAACATGGACAAGACTATGGCTACACCTTC
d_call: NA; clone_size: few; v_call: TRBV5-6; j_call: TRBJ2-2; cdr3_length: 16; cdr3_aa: CASSPGNGLCPGELFF; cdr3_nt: TGTGCCAGCAGCCCGGGCAACGGCCTGTGTCCCGGGGAGCTGTTTTTT
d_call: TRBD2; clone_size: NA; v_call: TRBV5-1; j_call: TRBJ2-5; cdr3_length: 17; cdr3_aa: CASSSRGLAGQVETQYF; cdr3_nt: TGCGCCAGCAGCTCGAGGGGACTAGCGGGGCAAGTGGAGACCCAGTACTTC
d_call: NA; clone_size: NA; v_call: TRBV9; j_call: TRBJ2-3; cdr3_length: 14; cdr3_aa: CASSVERGTDTQYF; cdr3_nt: TGTGCCAGCAGCGTAGAAAGGGGTACAGATACGCAGTATTTT
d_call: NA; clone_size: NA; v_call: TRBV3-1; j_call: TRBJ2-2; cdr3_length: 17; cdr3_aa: CASSQELGLANTGELFF; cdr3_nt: TGTGCCAGCAGCCAAGAACTGGGACTCGCCAACACCGGGGAGCTGTTTTTT
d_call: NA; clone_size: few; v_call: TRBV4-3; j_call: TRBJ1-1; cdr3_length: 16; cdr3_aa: CASSPMGGRMNTEAFF; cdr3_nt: TGCGCCAGCAGTCCTATGGGGGGACGTATGAACACTGAAGCTTTCTTT
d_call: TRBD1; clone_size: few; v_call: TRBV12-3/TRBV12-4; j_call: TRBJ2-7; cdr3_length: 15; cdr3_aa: CASSQGQGYSYEQYF; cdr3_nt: TGTGCCAGCAGTCAAGGACAGGGCTACTCCTACGAGCAGTACTTC
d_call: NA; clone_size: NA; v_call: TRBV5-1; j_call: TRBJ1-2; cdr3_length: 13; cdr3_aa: CASSSGTPYGYTF; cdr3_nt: TGCGCCAGCAGCTCCGGGACACCGTATGGCTACACCTTC
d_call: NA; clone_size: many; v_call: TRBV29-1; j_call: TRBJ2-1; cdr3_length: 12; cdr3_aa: CSERSSYNEQFF; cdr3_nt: TGCAGTGAGCGGAGCTCCTACAATGAGCAGTTCTTC
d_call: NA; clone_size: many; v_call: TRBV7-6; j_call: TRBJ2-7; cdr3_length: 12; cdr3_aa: CASSSHTGEQYF; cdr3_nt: TGTGCCAGCAGCTCCCACACGGGTGAGCAGTACTTC
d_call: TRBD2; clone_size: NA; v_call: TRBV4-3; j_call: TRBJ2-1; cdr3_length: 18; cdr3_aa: CASSQEAAGGFVYNEQFF; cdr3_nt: TGCGCCAGCAGCCAAGAAGCGGCGGGGGGCTTTGTATACAATGAGCAGTTCTTC
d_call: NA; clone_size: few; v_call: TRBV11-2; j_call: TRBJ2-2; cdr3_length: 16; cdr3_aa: CASSLEGSENTGELFF; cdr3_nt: TGTGCCAGCAGCTTAGAGGGTAGCGAGAACACCGGGGAGCTGTTTTTT
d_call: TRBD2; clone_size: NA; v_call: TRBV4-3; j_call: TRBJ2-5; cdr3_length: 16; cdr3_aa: CASSQDSAGGPETQYF; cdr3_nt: TGCGCCAGCAGCCAAGATTCAGCGGGGGGCCCGGAGACCCAGTACTTC
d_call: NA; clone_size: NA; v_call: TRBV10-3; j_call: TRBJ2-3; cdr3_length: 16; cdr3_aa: CAISEGGGTSTDTQYF; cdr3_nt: TGTGCCATCAGTGAGGGAGGAGGGACCTCCACAGATACGCAGTATTTT
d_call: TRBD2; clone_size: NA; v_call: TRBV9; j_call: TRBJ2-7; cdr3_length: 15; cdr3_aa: CASSVASSGAYEQYF; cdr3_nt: TGTGCCAGCAGCGTAGCCTCAAGCGGGGCCTACGAGCAGTACTTC